Listed below are T cell receptor beta chains from one sample, sequenced in a study of memory CD4+ T cells and cytomegalovirus serostatus. Data came from immunoSEQ multiplex PCR; TCRdb stores just in-frame clones and leaves some out. The sample holds about 56,000 clones, 82% seen once. The sample was memory CD4+ T cells from blood. The receptors derive from an adult in good health and CMV-seronegative. CDR3s include the opening cysteine and the closing phenylalanine or tryptophan. The D gene is left open where the match is weak. Clone sizes are given selectively: once, few, many, or a class where the clone is expanded.

d_call: .; clone_size: .; v_call: TRBV7-2; j_call: TRBJ1-1; cdr3_aa: CASSSQRTTEAFF; cdr3_nt: TGTGCCAGCAGTTCACAGCGAACAACTGAAGCTTTCTTT
d_call: .; clone_size: .; v_call: TRBV28; j_call: TRBJ1-3; cdr3_aa: CASSPPAGNTIYF; cdr3_nt: TGTGCCAGCAGCCCTCCAGCTGGAAACACCATATATTTT
d_call: .; clone_size: .; v_call: TRBV7-3; j_call: TRBJ2-7; cdr3_aa: CASSRGGVPGSYEQYF; cdr3_nt: TGTGCCAGCAGCCGCGGAGGAGTCCCAGGGTCCTACGAGCAGTACTTC
d_call: .; clone_size: .; v_call: TRBV28; j_call: TRBJ2-5; cdr3_aa: CASSVQGRVETQYF; cdr3_nt: TGTGCCAGCAGTGTCCAGGGGCGGGTGGAGACCCAGTACTTC
d_call: TRBD2; clone_size: .; v_call: TRBV7-9; j_call: TRBJ2-2; cdr3_aa: CASSLIGGANTGELFF; cdr3_nt: TGTGCCAGCAGCCTGATCGGGGGGGCAAACACCGGGGAGCTGTTTTTT
d_call: TRBD1; clone_size: .; v_call: TRBV5-1; j_call: TRBJ1-2; cdr3_aa: CASSSTGTVRYGYTF; cdr3_nt: TGCGCCAGCAGCTCAACCGGGACAGTCCGTTATGGCTACACCTTC
d_call: .; clone_size: .; v_call: TRBV28; j_call: TRBJ1-1; cdr3_aa: CASHGDTEAFF; cdr3_nt: TGTGCCAGCCACGGCGATACTGAAGCTTTCTTT
d_call: .; clone_size: .; v_call: TRBV7-2; j_call: TRBJ2-3; cdr3_aa: CASSLNSGNGAQYF; cdr3_nt: TGTGCCAGCAGCTTAAATAGTGGTAATGGGGCGCAGTATTTT
d_call: .; clone_size: .; v_call: TRBV2; j_call: TRBJ2-7; cdr3_aa: CASSSGYSYEQYF; cdr3_nt: TGTGCCAGCAGTTCCGGTTACTCCTACGAGCAGTACTTC
d_call: .; clone_size: .; v_call: TRBV9; j_call: TRBJ2-5; cdr3_aa: CASSVGVTIEETQYF; cdr3_nt: TGTGCCAGCAGCGTAGGGGTGACTATCGAAGAGACCCAGTACTTC
d_call: .; clone_size: .; v_call: TRBV5-1; j_call: TRBJ1-4; cdr3_aa: CASSGGLPATNEKLFF; cdr3_nt: TGCGCCAGCAGCGGGGGGCTACCTGCAACTAATGAAAAACTGTTTTTT
d_call: .; clone_size: .; v_call: TRBV19; j_call: TRBJ2-6; cdr3_aa: CASSMGSSGANVLTF; cdr3_nt: TGTGCCAGTAGTATGGGATCCTCCGGGGCCAACGTCCTGACTTTC
d_call: .; clone_size: .; v_call: TRBV18; j_call: TRBJ1-3; cdr3_aa: CASSPERVGNTIYF; cdr3_nt: TGTGCCAGCTCACCGGAAAGGGTTGGAAACACCATATATTTT
d_call: TRBD1; clone_size: .; v_call: TRBV2; j_call: TRBJ1-2; cdr3_aa: CASSVDRGDYGYTF; cdr3_nt: TGTGCCAGCAGTGTCGACAGGGGTGACTATGGCTACACCTTC
d_call: .; clone_size: .; v_call: TRBV4-1; j_call: TRBJ2-1; cdr3_aa: CASSQDSAPYNEQFF; cdr3_nt: TGCGCCAGCAGCCAAGACTCTGCTCCCTACAATGAGCAGTTCTTC
d_call: .; clone_size: once; v_call: TRBV7-2; j_call: TRBJ1-1; cdr3_aa: CASSLGGGGPNTEAFF; cdr3_nt: TGTGCCAGCAGCTTAGGAGGGGGGGGCCCGAACACTGAAGCTTTCTTT
d_call: .; clone_size: few; v_call: TRBV11-2; j_call: TRBJ1-1; cdr3_aa: CASSHPQGSVRRRDTEAFF; cdr3_nt: TGTGCCAGCAGCCATCCCCAAGGTAGCGTGAGAAGAAGGGACACTGAAGCTTTCTTT
d_call: TRBD2; clone_size: .; v_call: TRBV9; j_call: TRBJ2-4; cdr3_aa: CASSVGPAGGPVNIQYF; cdr3_nt: TGTGCCAGCAGCGTAGGGCCAGCGGGGGGGCCAGTAAACATTCAGTACTTC
d_call: .; clone_size: .; v_call: TRBV19; j_call: TRBJ1-2; cdr3_aa: CASSRDRNYGYTF; cdr3_nt: TGTGCCAGTAGTCGGGACCGGAACTATGGCTACACCTTC
d_call: TRBD1; clone_size: .; v_call: TRBV7-2; j_call: TRBJ2-1; cdr3_aa: CASSQPGQGANEQFF; cdr3_nt: TGTGCCAGCAGCCAACCGGGACAGGGGGCCAATGAGCAGTTCTTC
d_call: .; clone_size: .; v_call: TRBV15; j_call: TRBJ2-1; cdr3_aa: CATSAQGYNEQFF; cdr3_nt: TGTGCCACCAGCGCTCAGGGATACAATGAGCAGTTCTTC
d_call: .; clone_size: .; v_call: TRBV4-1; j_call: TRBJ2-2; cdr3_aa: CASSPYLVGRSNTGELFF; cdr3_nt: TGCGCCAGCAGCCCGTACCTGGTGGGACGGTCCAACACCGGGGAGCTGTTTTTT
d_call: .; clone_size: .; v_call: TRBV2; j_call: TRBJ2-2; cdr3_aa: CASRKQGGTGELFF; cdr3_nt: TGTGCCAGCAGGAAGCAGGGGGGCACCGGGGAGCTGTTTTTT
d_call: .; clone_size: few; v_call: TRBV6-6; j_call: TRBJ1-5; cdr3_aa: CASRSVTQHF; cdr3_nt: TGTGCCAGCAGGTCAGTGACCCAGCATTTT
d_call: .; clone_size: once; v_call: TRBV7-2; j_call: TRBJ2-7; cdr3_aa: CASSLNQVTYEQYF; cdr3_nt: TGTGCCAGCAGCTTAAACCAGGTTACCTACGAGCAGTACTTC
d_call: .; clone_size: .; v_call: TRBV6-5; j_call: TRBJ1-2; cdr3_aa: CASTPDRMTYGYTF; cdr3_nt: TGTGCCAGCACCCCCGACCGAATGACATATGGCTACACCTTC
d_call: .; clone_size: few; v_call: TRBV15; j_call: TRBJ2-3; cdr3_aa: CATSRDRQRADTQYF; cdr3_nt: TGTGCCACCAGCAGAGATCGACAGAGAGCAGATACGCAGTATTTT
d_call: .; clone_size: .; v_call: TRBV4-1; j_call: TRBJ1-1; cdr3_aa: CASSQVLQGPSGAFF; cdr3_nt: TGCGCCAGCAGCCAAGTACTACAGGGACCCTCGGGAGCTTTCTTT
d_call: .; clone_size: .; v_call: TRBV5-4; j_call: TRBJ2-2; cdr3_aa: CASSFGYTGELFF; cdr3_nt: TGTGCCAGCAGCTTCGGGTACACCGGGGAGCTGTTTTTT
d_call: .; clone_size: .; v_call: TRBV7-2; j_call: TRBJ1-1; cdr3_aa: CASSLLMGEAFF; cdr3_nt: TGTGCCAGCAGCCTCTTGATGGGTGAAGCTTTCTTT
d_call: TRBD1; clone_size: once; v_call: TRBV7-2; j_call: TRBJ2-5; cdr3_aa: CASSLAVTGVQETQYF; cdr3_nt: TGTGCCAGCAGCTTAGCGGTCACAGGGGTCCAAGAGACCCAGTACTTC
d_call: .; clone_size: .; v_call: TRBV30; j_call: TRBJ2-3; cdr3_aa: CAWSVRWGRTDTQYF; cdr3_nt: TGTGCCTGGAGTGTACGCTGGGGACGCACAGATACGCAGTATTTT
d_call: .; clone_size: .; v_call: TRBV19; j_call: TRBJ2-7; cdr3_aa: CASRRGGTAYEQYF; cdr3_nt: TGTGCCAGTAGGAGGGGAGGGACAGCCTACGAGCAGTACTTC
d_call: .; clone_size: .; v_call: TRBV25-1; j_call: TRBJ2-4; cdr3_aa: CASSPWAAEAKNIQYF; cdr3_nt: TGTGCCAGCAGTCCATGGGCGGCGGAAGCCAAAAACATTCAGTACTTC
d_call: .; clone_size: .; v_call: TRBV6-1; j_call: TRBJ1-1; cdr3_aa: CASKGPENTEAFF; cdr3_nt: TGTGCCAGCAAAGGACCGGAGAACACTGAAGCTTTCTTT
d_call: TRBD2; clone_size: .; v_call: TRBV10-3; j_call: TRBJ2-1; cdr3_aa: CAISDPQGLAGGSSYNEQFF; cdr3_nt: TGTGCCATCAGTGACCCCCAGGGACTAGCGGGGGGGAGCTCCTACAATGAGCAGTTCTTC
d_call: TRBD1; clone_size: .; v_call: TRBV19; j_call: TRBJ1-2; cdr3_aa: CASSIRQGYGYTF; cdr3_nt: TGTGCCAGTAGCATCAGACAGGGGTATGGCTACACCTTC
d_call: TRBD1; clone_size: .; v_call: TRBV2; j_call: TRBJ1-6; cdr3_aa: CASANWVRTGNNSYNSPLHF; cdr3_nt: TGTGCCAGCGCGAATTGGGTGCGGACAGGGAATAATTCCTATAATTCACCCCTCCACTTT
d_call: .; clone_size: .; v_call: TRBV4-3; j_call: TRBJ2-2; cdr3_aa: CASSQDLANTGELFF; cdr3_nt: TGCGCCAGCAGCCAAGATCTAGCGAACACCGGGGAGCTGTTTTTT
d_call: .; clone_size: once; v_call: TRBV7-2; j_call: TRBJ1-6; cdr3_aa: CASSSTGHRINSPLHF; cdr3_nt: TGTGCCAGCAGCTCGACCGGACACCGAATTAATTCACCCCTCCACTTT
d_call: .; clone_size: .; v_call: TRBV12-5; j_call: TRBJ2-1; cdr3_aa: CASGLVAGPYNEQFF; cdr3_nt: TGTGCTAGTGGTTTGGTGGCAGGTCCCTACAATGAGCAGTTCTTC